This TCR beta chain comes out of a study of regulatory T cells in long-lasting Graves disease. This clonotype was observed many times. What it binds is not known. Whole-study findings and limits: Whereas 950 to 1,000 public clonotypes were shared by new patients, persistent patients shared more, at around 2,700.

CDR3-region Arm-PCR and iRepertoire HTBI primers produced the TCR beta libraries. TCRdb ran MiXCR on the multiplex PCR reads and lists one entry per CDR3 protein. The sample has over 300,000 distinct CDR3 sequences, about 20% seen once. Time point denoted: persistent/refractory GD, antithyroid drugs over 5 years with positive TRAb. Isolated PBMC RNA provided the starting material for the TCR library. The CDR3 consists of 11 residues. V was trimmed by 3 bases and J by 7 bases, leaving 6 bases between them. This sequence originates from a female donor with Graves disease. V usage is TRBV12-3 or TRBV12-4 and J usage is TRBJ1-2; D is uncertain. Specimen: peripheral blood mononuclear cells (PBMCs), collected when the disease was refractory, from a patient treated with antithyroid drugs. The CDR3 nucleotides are TGTGCCAGCAGTTTGAGATCTGGCTACACCTTC. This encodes CASSLRSGYTF.